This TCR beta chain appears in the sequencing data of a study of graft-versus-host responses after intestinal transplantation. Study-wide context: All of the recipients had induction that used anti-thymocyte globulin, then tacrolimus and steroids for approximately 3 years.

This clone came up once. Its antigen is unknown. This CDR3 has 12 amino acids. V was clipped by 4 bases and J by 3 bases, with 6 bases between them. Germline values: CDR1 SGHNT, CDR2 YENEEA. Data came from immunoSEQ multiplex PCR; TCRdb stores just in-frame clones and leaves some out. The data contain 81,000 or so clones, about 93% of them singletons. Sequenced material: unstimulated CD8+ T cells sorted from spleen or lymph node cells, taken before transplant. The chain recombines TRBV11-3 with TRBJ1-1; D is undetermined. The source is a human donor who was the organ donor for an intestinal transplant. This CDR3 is CASSSLYTEAFF. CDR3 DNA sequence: TGTGCCAGCAGCTCCTTATACACTGAAGCTTTCTTT.